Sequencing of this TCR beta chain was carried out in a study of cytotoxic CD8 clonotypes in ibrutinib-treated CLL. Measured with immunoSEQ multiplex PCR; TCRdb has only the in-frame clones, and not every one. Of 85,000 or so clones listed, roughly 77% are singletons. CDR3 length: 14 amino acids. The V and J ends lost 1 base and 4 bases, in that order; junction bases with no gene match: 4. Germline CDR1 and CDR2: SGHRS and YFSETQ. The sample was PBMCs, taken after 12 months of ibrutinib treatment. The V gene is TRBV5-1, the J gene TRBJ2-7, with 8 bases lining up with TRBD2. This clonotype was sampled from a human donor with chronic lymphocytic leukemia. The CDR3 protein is CASSLSGRGYEQYF. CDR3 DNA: TGCGCCAGCAGCTTGTCCGGGAGGGGTTACGAGCAGTACTTC.